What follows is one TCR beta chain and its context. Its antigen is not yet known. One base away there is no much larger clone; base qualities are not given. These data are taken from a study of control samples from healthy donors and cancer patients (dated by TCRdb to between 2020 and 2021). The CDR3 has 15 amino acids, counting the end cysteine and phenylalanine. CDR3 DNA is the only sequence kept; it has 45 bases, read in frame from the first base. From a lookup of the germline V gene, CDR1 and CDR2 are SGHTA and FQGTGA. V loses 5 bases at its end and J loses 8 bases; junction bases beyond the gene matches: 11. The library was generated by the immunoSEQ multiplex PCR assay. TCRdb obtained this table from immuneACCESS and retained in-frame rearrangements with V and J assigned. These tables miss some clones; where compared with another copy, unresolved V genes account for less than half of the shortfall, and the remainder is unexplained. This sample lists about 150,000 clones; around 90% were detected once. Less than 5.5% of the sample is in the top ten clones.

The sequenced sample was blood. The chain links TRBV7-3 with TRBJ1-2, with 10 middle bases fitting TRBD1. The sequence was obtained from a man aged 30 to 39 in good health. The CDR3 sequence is CASSPGTGAGGGYTF. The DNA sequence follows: TGTGCCAGCAGCCCAGGGACAGGGGCCGGAGGAGGCTACACCTTC.